Following are 22 T cell receptor beta chains from one sample sequenced in a study of neoadjuvant anti-PD-1 for oral cavity cancer. Time point indicated: after neoadjuvant nivolumab, at surgical resection. Some clones are missing from TCRdb's copy, which holds only in-frame ones; the method was immunoSEQ multiplex PCR. This table holds approximately 14,000 clones, around 74% found once. The sample here was PBMCs, taken after nivolumab (anti-PD-1) treatment. Source of these receptors: a person aged 35-79 years with oral cavity squamous cell carcinoma.

In this sample, this clone turned up once. The chain joins TRBV9 to TRBJ2-2; 10 bases are shared with TRBD2. CDR3 length equals 16 residues. J gave up 6 bases and V 4 bases, and 9 bases lay outside the gene matches. Germline V gene lookup returns CDR1 SGDLS and CDR2 YYNGEE. CDR3 loop: CASSIGPAGGPGELFF. The CDR3 nucleotides are TGTGCCAGCAGCATCGGGCCAGCGGGAGGGCCCGGGGAGCTGTTTTTT.

This clone came up a few times. The rearrangement joins TRBV19 to TRBJ1-1; D gene uncertain. The CDR3 extends over 15 amino acids. Germline CDR1 LNHDA, CDR2 SQIVND (reference sequence). With 0 bases removed from V and 0 bases from J, the gap between germline ends came to 8 bases. CDR3 in amino acids: CASSIEYTLNTEAFF. In DNA, the CDR3 is TGTGCCAGTAGTATAGAGTACACCTTGAACACTGAAGCTTTCTTT.

This clone was recorded once. The gene calls are TRBV7-9 and TRBJ1-4; D is ambiguous. The CDR3 has 13 residues. The V end was cut by 7 bases, the J end by 9 bases, with 15 bases between. Per germline, CDR1 SEHNR and CDR2 FQNEAQ (reference sequence). The CDR3 DNA follows: TGTGCCAGCAACCCATCGGGCGGGAAAAAACTGTTTTTT. Translation gives CASNPSGGKKLFF.

This chain joins TRBV5-1 and TRBJ2-2; 8 positions match TRBD1. The CDR3 loop spans 13 amino acids. Losses at the gene ends were 8 bases for V and 4 bases for J; bases not matched to a gene: 4. Germline V gene data show CDR1 as SGHRS and CDR2 as YFSETQ. The CDR3 region is CASTTGGTGELFF. In nucleotides, the CDR3 is TGCGCCAGTACCACAGGGGGCACCGGGGAGCTGTTTTTT.

This rearrangement joins TRBV6-1 to TRBJ1-2; D call uncertain. CDR1 and CDR2 (germline): MNHNS, SASEGT. Trimming took off 2 bases at V and 0 bases at J, with 7 bases between the two ends. The length of the CDR3 is 14 residues. The CDR3 DNA reads as TGTGCCAGCAGTGAATGGGTATCTAACTATGGCTACACCTTC. Translated: CASSEWVSNYGYTF.

This clone was observed a handful of times. The chain joins TRBV5-8 to TRBJ2-7; D call uncertain. The CDR3 is made up of 14 amino acids. The ends were cut back, 5 bases at V and 4 bases at J, with 16 bases in the middle. Germline V gives CDR1 SGHTS, CDR2 YDEGEE. DNA for the CDR3: TGTGCCAGCAGATCTCGACGGTCGGAATACGAGCAGTACTTC. It translates to CASRSRRSEYEQYF.

The CDR3 bases are TGTGCCAGCACCCCGGGACAGCTGGGGAATGAGCAGTTCTTC. Its translation is CASTPGQLGNEQFF. V and J are TRBV2 and TRBJ2-1; TRBD1 matches at 7 bases. The CDR3 extends over 14 amino acids. J lost 7 bases, V lost 7 bases, and 10 bases had no gene match. Germline CDR1 and CDR2: SNHLY and FYNNEI. Variable domain in full (rest from reference TRBV2 and TRBJ2-1): EPEVTQTPSHQVTQMGQEVILRCVPISNHLYFYWYRQILGQKVEFLVSFYNNEISEKSEIFDDQFSVERPDGSNFTLKIRSTKLEDSAMYFCASTPGQLGNEQFFGPGTRLTVL.

This chain uses TRBV1 with TRBJ2-5; no DNA check was done on the table's D call, TRBD2. TRBV1 is a pseudogene. The CDR3 contains 17 residues. CDR3 nucleotides: TGCACCAGCAGCCCGGCGGAGGGTGGTCTAGTGGGAGAGACCCAGTACTTC. Encoded protein: CTSSPAEGGLVGETQYF.

This chain links TRBV9 with TRBJ2-3, with TRBD2 matching 13 bases. V lost 4 bases, J lost 2 bases, and 10 bases stayed unmatched. Per the germline V gene, CDR1 is SGDLS and CDR2 is YYNGEE. The CDR3 totals 18 residues. CDR3 region: CASSHGLAGEGPTDTQYF. The CDR3, as DNA: TGTGCCAGCAGCCATGGACTAGCGGGAGAGGGACCCACAGATACGCAGTATTTT.

The J gene is TRBJ2-1, the V gene TRBV19, with a weak D call TRBD2 (6 bases). Looked up from germline, CDR1 is LNHDA and CDR2 is SQIVND (reference sequence). V lost 3 bases and J 4 bases, leaving 10 bases between the germline ends. CDR3 length: 14 amino acids. CDR3 sequence: CASSIMAGYNEQFF. The CDR3 region has the DNA TGTGCCAGTAGTATCATGGCGGGATACAATGAGCAGTTCTTC.

The chain employs TRBV30 and TRBJ1-1; 9 bases fit TRBD1. CDR3 length equals 14 residues. From germline, CDR1 is GTSNPN and CDR2 SVGIG (reference sequence). V lost 1 base to trimming and J lost 3 bases; unmatched junction nucleotides: 3. The CDR3 spells CAWSGGTGYTEAFF. CDR3 bases: TGTGCCTGGAGTGGCGGGACAGGGTACACTGAAGCTTTCTTT.

The V call is TRBV15, the J call TRBJ2-1; no reliable D call. V was shortened by 8 bases and J by 3 bases, with 14 bases between the two germline ends. Germline CDR1 LNHNV, CDR2 YYDKDF (reference sequence). The CDR3 spans 14 residues. CDR3 loop: CATQSVAVYNEQFF. The CDR3 DNA reads as TGTGCCACCCAATCCGTCGCCGTCTACAATGAGCAGTTCTTC.

This clone has a single count. The chain has TRBV5-4 and TRBJ2-7, with D unresolved. This CDR3 contains 12 residues. V lost 2 bases, J lost 6 bases, and 9 bases lay in between. The germline CDR1 and CDR2 sequences are SGHNT and YYREEE (reference sequence). CDR3 DNA: TGTGCCAGCAGCTTTGGGTTAGGCGAGCAGTACTTC. Protein sequence: CASSFGLGEQYF. The variable domain in full, completed from reference TRBV5-4 and TRBJ2-7, reads ETGVTQSPTHLIKTRGQQVTLRCSSQSGHNTVSWYQQALGQGPQFIFQYYREEENGRGNFPPRFSGLQFPNYSSELNVNALELDDSALYLCASSFGLGEQYFGPGTRLTVT.

This chain uses TRBV19 with TRBJ1-5; no firm D call. Germline V CDR1 and CDR2: LNHDA, SQIVND (reference sequence). The CDR3 covers 13 residues. V was pared by 2 bases and J by 4 bases, with 6 bases between. This CDR3 is CASSISPNQPQHF. CDR3 in DNA: TGTGCCAGTAGTATATCCCCGAATCAGCCCCAGCATTTT.

This clone came up once. The chain employs TRBV28 and TRBJ2-7, with 10 bases lining up with TRBD1. In germline, CDR1 is MDHEN, CDR2 SYDVKM. The CDR3 spans 15 residues. With 5 bases clipped from V and 3 bases from J, the junction kept 7 bases outside the gene matches. The CDR3 DNA follows: TGTGCCAGCAGTCCATCGGGACAGGGGAACTACGAGCAGTACTTC. Residues: CASSPSGQGNYEQYF.

The CDR3 spells CASSGAGNYEQYF. The CDR3 nucleotides are TGTGCCAGCAGTGGGGCAGGGAACTACGAGCAGTACTTC. The genes are TRBV13 and TRBJ2-7, with a possible D match to TRBD1 (5 bases). The V end was cut by 6 bases, the J end by 3 bases, with 12 bases between. The germline gives CDR1 PRHDT, CDR2 FYEKMQ (reference sequence). CDR3 length equals 13 residues.

The chain employs TRBV5-4 and TRBJ1-2; D is undetermined. Looked up from germline, CDR1 is SGHNT and CDR2 is YYREEE (reference sequence). V lost 4 bases to trimming and J lost 2 bases, with 15 bases between them. The CDR3 spans 15 residues. CDR3 bases: TGTGCCAGCAGCCCGCCCTTCGGGGAAAACTATGGCTACACCTTC. This codes for CASSPPFGENYGYTF.

This chain connects TRBV6-1 to TRBJ1-5; no reliable D call. This CDR3 spans 15 amino acids. Trimming pared 4 bases from V and 5 bases from J, leaving 15 bases between. Per germline, CDR1 MNHNS and CDR2 SASEGT. The CDR3 sequence is CASSGMTNSDQPQHF. In nucleotides, the CDR3 is TGTGCCAGCAGTGGTATGACGAACTCTGATCAGCCCCAGCATTTT.

The chain couples TRBV10-1 to TRBJ2-3; TRBD2 matches 10 bases. CDR3 length: 15 residues. V lost 2 bases, J lost 6 bases, and 5 bases stayed unmatched. CDR1 and CDR2 (germline): WNHNN, SYGVQD (reference sequence). The CDR3: CASSERTSGTDTQYF. CDR3 nucleotides: TGCGCCAGCAGTGAGCGAACTAGCGGGACGGATACGCAGTATTTT.

V is TRBV29-1 and J is TRBJ2-2; 12 bases are a match to TRBD2. Trimming removed 5 bases from V and 5 bases from J; junction bases left unmatched: 3. The CDR3 runs 14 residues. Germline V gene sequence: CDR1 SQVTM, CDR2 ANQGSEA. CDR3 residues: CSVQLAGGTGELFF. CDR3 coding DNA: TGCAGCGTTCAGCTAGCGGGAGGGACCGGGGAGCTGTTTTTT.

V is TRBV14 and J is TRBJ2-7; D may be TRBD1 (6 bases). Trimming removed 1 base from V and 0 bases from J, with 13 bases in between. Looked up from germline, CDR1 is SGHDN and CDR2 is FVKESK. This CDR3 region has 16 residues. The DNA of the CDR3 is TGTGCCAGCAGCCAAGCAGGGGAGTGGGTCTCCTACGAGCAGTACTTC. It encodes CASSQAGEWVSYEQYF.

V is TRBV30 and J is TRBJ2-3; D remains ambiguous. Germline V gene lookup returns CDR1 GTSNPN and CDR2 SVGIG (reference sequence). This CDR3 is 11 amino acids long. Trimming left V 2 bases short and J 5 bases short, with 5 bases between. The DNA of the CDR3 is TGTGCCTGGAGTCAGGAAGATACGCAGTATTTT. Translation: CAWSQEDTQYF.